One sample yielded the 23 T cell receptor beta chains listed below, sequenced in a study of early T cells in non-severe SARS-CoV-2 infection. TCRdb called the 5' RACE reads again in MiXCR, with one record for every CDR3 protein. The profile covers about 98,000 distinct CDR3 sequences, with 8% to 13% appearing a single time and approximately 5.3% taken by the ten largest. The sequencing input was whole blood. Receptors originate from an adult who was a healthcare worker with PCR-confirmed SARS-CoV-2 infection or an uninfected control (not recorded which).

The chain joins TRBV20-1 to TRBJ2-5; possible D gene TRBD1, 5 bases. The germline CDR1 and CDR2 sequences are DFQATT and SNEGSKA (reference sequence). V dropped 4 bases and J dropped 2 bases, with 11 bases sitting between them. The CDR3 is 13 amino acids. The CDR3 reads CSATNQGQETQYF. The CDR3 DNA sequence: TGCAGTGCTACAAATCAGGGACAAGAGACCCAGTACTTC.

The V call is TRBV5-1, the J call TRBJ2-5; 10 bases line up with TRBD2. Germline V gives CDR1 SGHRS, CDR2 YFSETQ. After removal of 3 bases from V and 2 bases from J, the junction contained 7 bases not matched to a gene. The CDR3 contains 16 residues. The CDR3 spells CASSSTSGAGQETQYF. For the CDR3, the DNA is TGCGCCAGCAGCTCAACTAGCGGGGCAGGACAAGAGACCCAGTACTTC.

This clonotype was observed many times. The genes are TRBV12-3 or TRBV12-4 and TRBJ2-2; TRBD1 matches at 10 bases. The CDR3 covers 15 residues. Germline trimming cut 3 bases from V and 7 bases from J; bases unmatched to any gene: 5. In DNA form, the CDR3 reads TGTGCCAGCAGTTTCGTGACAGGGGGCGTCGGGGAGCTGTTTTTT. This encodes CASSFVTGGVGELFF.

The sample holds a few counts of this clonotype. This sequence joins TRBV4-1 and TRBJ2-1, with D unresolved. This CDR3 is built from 14 residues. From germline, CDR1 is MGHRA and CDR2 YSYEKL. V was pared by 0 bases and J by 9 bases, with 12 bases between. CDR3 sequence (DNA): TGCGCCAGCAGCCAAGAATTTGAGCGACGTGAGCAGTTCTTC. The encoded protein is CASSQEFERREQFF.

This clonotype was seen a handful of times. The chain links TRBV10-2 to TRBJ2-3, with 10 positions matching TRBD2. Germline values: CDR1 WSHSY, CDR2 SAAADI. The J segment lost 1 base and the V segment lost 8 bases, leaving 6 bases of the junction unmatched. CDR3 length: 15 amino acids. CDR3: CASRTGTSGTDTQYF. CDR3 DNA sequence: TGCGCCAGCCGCACCGGGACTAGCGGCACAGATACGCAGTATTTT.

Ten or more counts support this clonotype. V usage is TRBV20-1 and J usage is TRBJ1-2; the D gene is possibly TRBD1 (6 bases). The germline gives CDR1 DFQATT, CDR2 SNEGSKA (reference sequence). The CDR3 consists of 10 residues. Trimming removed 6 bases from V and 8 bases from J, with 10 bases in between. CDR3 bases: TGCAGTGCCCCTCAGGGGGGCTACACCTTC. It encodes CSAPQGGYTF.

The V and J genes are TRBV7-2 and TRBJ1-1; D gene uncertain. From germline, CDR1 is SGHTA and CDR2 FQGNSA. V was pared by 1 base and J by 5 bases, with 8 bases between. CDR3 length equals 13 residues. The CDR3 sequence: CASSLDRSTEAFF. The DNA of the CDR3 is TGTGCCAGCAGCTTAGACAGATCGACTGAAGCTTTCTTT.

This clonotype has at least ten counts. The chain joins TRBV5-1 to TRBJ2-1; 8 bases agree with TRBD2. Germline CDR1 is SGHRS and CDR2 is YFSETQ. Trimming cost V 6 bases and J 11 bases; bases outside gene matches: 19. CDR3 size: 16 residues. Written as DNA, the CDR3 is TGCGCCAGCACCCCGGCAGGTAGCGGGGCGACAATGAAGCAGTTCTTC. It encodes CASTPAGSGATMKQFF.

This clonotype has more than one count but fewer than ten. The chain couples TRBV7-9 to TRBJ2-7, with 9 bases matching TRBD1. V shed 6 bases and J 3 bases; nucleotides not matched to a gene: 3. The CDR3 is 13 amino acids. Germline V CDR1 and CDR2: SEHNR, FQNEAQ (reference sequence). This CDR3 is CASRDRGRYEQYF. In DNA, the CDR3 is TGTGCCAGCAGGGACAGGGGACGCTACGAGCAGTACTTC. Full variable domain (missing parts from reference TRBV7-9 and TRBJ2-7): DTGVSQNPRHKITKRGQNVTFRCDPISEHNRLYWYRQTLGQGPEFLTYFQNEAQLEKSRLLSDRFSAERPKGSFSTLEIQRTEQGDSAMYLCASRDRGRYEQYFGPGTRLTVT.

This clonotype was seen ten or more times. The chain carries TRBV18 and TRBJ1-1, with TRBD1 as a possible D gene (5 bases). Per germline, CDR1 KGHSH and CDR2 LQKENI. V was cut by 4 bases and J by 3 bases, with 9 bases left in between. The CDR3 is 13 residues long. CDR3 in DNA: TGTGCCAGCTCACGAAAAGGGGACACTGAAGCTTTCTTT. Translation gives CASSRKGDTEAFF.

The CDR3 DNA is TGTGCCAGCAGTGAAGGGGTAGGGCAGGCTACCTACGAGCAGTACTTC. Protein product: CASSEGVGQATYEQYF. J is TRBJ2-7 and V is TRBV6-1, with no clear D. This CDR3 comprises 16 residues. Per germline, CDR1 MNHNS and CDR2 SASEGT. V was cut by 1 base and J by 2 bases, with 15 bases left in between.

V gene TRBV18 combines with J gene TRBJ2-5, with a weak D call TRBD1 (5 bases). Trimming took 4 bases from V and 1 from J, leaving 10 bases between them. CDR1 is KGHSH and CDR2 is LQKENI in the germline V gene. The CDR3 spans 14 residues. This CDR3 reads CASSRGQIQETQYF. CDR3 bases: TGTGCCAGCTCACGAGGACAAATCCAAGAGACCCAGTACTTC.

This clonotype was observed at least ten times. The chain is built from TRBV6-5 and TRBJ2-3; 7 bases align to TRBD2. Trimming at V came to 5 bases and at J to 6 bases, leaving 11 bases not matched to a gene. CDR3 length equals 15 residues. Germline CDR1 is MNHEY and CDR2 is SVGAGI. CDR3 in amino acids: CASSPTSPKTDTQYF. In nucleotides, the CDR3 is TGTGCCAGCAGTCCGACTAGCCCTAAGACCGATACGCAGTATTTT.

J is TRBJ1-5 and V is TRBV6-5, with a weak D call TRBD1 (5 bases). This CDR3 region has 14 residues. Germline CDR1 MNHEY, CDR2 SVGAGI. Deletions cut 6 bases from V and 6 bases from J, with 15 bases between. CDR3 DNA sequence: TGTGCCAGCAGGCGACAGTCCGGGGTTCAGCCCCAGCATTTT. It codes for CASRRQSGVQPQHF.

This clonotype was picked up a small number of times. The chain combines TRBV6-5 with TRBJ1-1; 7 bases agree with TRBD1. This CDR3 has 15 amino acids. Germline CDR1 reads MNHEY; CDR2 reads SVGAGI. The trim removed 6 bases at V and 8 bases at J, leaving 15 bases unmatched. The CDR3 coding sequence is TGTGCCAGCAGCCGTACCCCAACAGGGGACGGCGAAGCTTTCTTT. It translates to CASSRTPTGDGEAFF.

This clonotype occurred many times. This chain uses TRBV12-3 or TRBV12-4 with TRBJ1-5; D might be TRBD1 (5 bases). Trimming took 6 bases from V and 7 from J, leaving 13 bases between them. This CDR3 is built from 13 residues. The CDR3 DNA is TGTGCCAGCAGCCGGGACCAACAGCAGCCCCAGCATTTT. Its protein is CASSRDQQQPQHF.

This clonotype has only a few counts. The J gene is TRBJ2-1, the V gene TRBV5-6; 10 nucleotides line up with TRBD2. V shed 4 bases, J shed 8 bases, and the junction held 9 bases outside the gene matches. The CDR3 loop spans 15 amino acids. The V gene's germline CDR1 is SGHDT and CDR2 YYEEEE. The chain's CDR3 is CASSAERGGRYEQFF. The CDR3 DNA reads as TGTGCCAGCAGCGCGGAGCGGGGGGGCAGGTATGAGCAGTTCTTC.

This clonotype appeared many times. The V gene is TRBV6-5, the J gene TRBJ1-1; D call uncertain. CDR1 is MNHEY and CDR2 is SVGAGI in the germline V gene. The CDR3 loop spans 13 amino acids. The ends were cut back, 6 bases at V and 3 bases at J, with 11 bases in the middle. The DNA for the CDR3 is TGTGCCAGCAGCCGCGGCAGCTACACTGAAGCTTTCTTT. Translation: CASSRGSYTEAFF.

This clonotype was recorded a few times. V and J are TRBV6-4 and TRBJ2-5; 7 bases align to TRBD1. The CDR3 sequence is 14 residues long. The germline V gene has CDR1 MRHNA and CDR2 SNTAGT. The V segment lost 6 bases and the J segment 1 base; nucleotides outside the gene matches: 5. CDR3 residues: CASSRDSSQETQYF. CDR3 DNA: TGTGCCAGCAGCCGGGACAGCTCCCAAGAGACCCAGTACTTC.

The chain couples TRBV27 to TRBJ2-7; the match to TRBD1 covers 9 bases. Germline loops: CDR1 MNHEY, CDR2 SMNVEV (reference sequence). J was trimmed by 3 bases and V by 0 bases; bases with no gene match: 6. The CDR3 has 16 residues. CDR3 region: CASSLSPGTGIYEQYF. The CDR3, as DNA: TGTGCCAGCAGTTTATCACCCGGGACAGGGATCTACGAGCAGTACTTC.

The V gene is TRBV19, the J gene TRBJ2-7; D is unresolved. The V gene lost 5 bases and the J gene lost 5 bases, with 19 bases spanning the gap. CDR3 length: 15 amino acids. Germline V gene lookup returns CDR1 LNHDA and CDR2 SQIVND (reference sequence). CDR3 bases: TGTGCCAGTAGTCGCGGTGTTGGTTATCCGAACGAGCAGTACTTC. Residues: CASSRGVGYPNEQYF.

This chain links TRBV29-1 with TRBJ2-1; D gene uncertain. Per the germline V gene, CDR1 is SQVTM and CDR2 is ANQGSEA. This CDR3 is 12 amino acids long. Trimming shortened V by 6 bases and J by 6 bases, and 12 bases separated the two germline ends. The CDR3 spells CSVLYGRNEQFF. The DNA for the CDR3 is TGCAGCGTATTATACGGGCGCAATGAGCAGTTCTTC.

This clonotype was counted many times. This chain links TRBV12-3 or TRBV12-4 with TRBJ2-7; no clear D gene. Between the trimmed V and J ends, which lost 4 bases and 6 bases, there was a span of 16 bases. The CDR3 runs 14 residues. CDR3 amino acids: CASSYPTAASEQYF. The CDR3 region has the DNA TGTGCCAGCAGTTATCCTACGGCGGCATCCGAGCAGTACTTC.